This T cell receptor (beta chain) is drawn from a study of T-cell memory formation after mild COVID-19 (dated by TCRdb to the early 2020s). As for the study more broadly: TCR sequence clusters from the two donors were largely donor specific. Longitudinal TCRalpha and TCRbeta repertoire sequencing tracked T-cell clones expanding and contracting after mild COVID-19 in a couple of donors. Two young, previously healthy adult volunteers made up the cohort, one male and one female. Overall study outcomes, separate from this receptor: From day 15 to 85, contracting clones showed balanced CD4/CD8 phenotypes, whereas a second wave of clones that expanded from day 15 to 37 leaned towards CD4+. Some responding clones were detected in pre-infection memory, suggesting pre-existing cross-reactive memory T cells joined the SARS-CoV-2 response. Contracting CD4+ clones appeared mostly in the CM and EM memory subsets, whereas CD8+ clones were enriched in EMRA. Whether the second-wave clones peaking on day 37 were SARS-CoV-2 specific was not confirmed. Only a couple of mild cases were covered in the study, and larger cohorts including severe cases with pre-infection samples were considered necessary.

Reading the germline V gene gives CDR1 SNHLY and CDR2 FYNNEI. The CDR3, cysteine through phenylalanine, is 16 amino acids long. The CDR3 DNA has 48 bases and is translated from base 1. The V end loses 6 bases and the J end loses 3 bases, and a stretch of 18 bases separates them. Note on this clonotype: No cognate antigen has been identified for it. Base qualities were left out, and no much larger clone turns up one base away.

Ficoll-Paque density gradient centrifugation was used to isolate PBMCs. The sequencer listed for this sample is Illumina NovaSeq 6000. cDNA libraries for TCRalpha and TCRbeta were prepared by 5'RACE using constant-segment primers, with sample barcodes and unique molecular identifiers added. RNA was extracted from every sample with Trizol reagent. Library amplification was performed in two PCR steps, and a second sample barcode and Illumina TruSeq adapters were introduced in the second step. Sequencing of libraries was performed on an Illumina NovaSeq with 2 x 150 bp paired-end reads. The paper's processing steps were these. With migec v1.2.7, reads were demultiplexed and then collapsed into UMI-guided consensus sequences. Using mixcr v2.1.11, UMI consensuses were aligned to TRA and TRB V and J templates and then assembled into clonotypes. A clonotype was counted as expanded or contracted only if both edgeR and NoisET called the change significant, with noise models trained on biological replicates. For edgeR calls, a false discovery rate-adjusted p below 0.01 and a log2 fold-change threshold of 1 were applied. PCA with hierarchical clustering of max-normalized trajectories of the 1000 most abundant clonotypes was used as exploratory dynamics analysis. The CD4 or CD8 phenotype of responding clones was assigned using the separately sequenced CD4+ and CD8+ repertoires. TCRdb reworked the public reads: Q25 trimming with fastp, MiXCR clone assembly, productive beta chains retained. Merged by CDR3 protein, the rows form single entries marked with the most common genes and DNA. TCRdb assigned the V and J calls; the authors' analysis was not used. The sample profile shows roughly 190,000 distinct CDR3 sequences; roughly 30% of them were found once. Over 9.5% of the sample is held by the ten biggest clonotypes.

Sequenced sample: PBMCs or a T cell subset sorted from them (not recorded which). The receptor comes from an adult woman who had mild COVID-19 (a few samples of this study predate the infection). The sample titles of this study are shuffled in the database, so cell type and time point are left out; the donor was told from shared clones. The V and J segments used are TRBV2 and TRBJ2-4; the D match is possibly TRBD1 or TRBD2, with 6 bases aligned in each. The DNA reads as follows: TGTGCCAGCAGCGCAACAGGGAGGTCGGGCAAAAACATTCAGTACTTC. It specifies CASSATGRSGKNIQYF.